This record covers a single T cell receptor beta chain. This sample stems from a study of cytotoxic CD8 clonotypes in ibrutinib-treated CLL. Study-wide context: The patients, about ten relapsed/refractory and fewer than 16 treatment-naive, included about 18 who were IGHV unmutated.

V gave up 5 bases and J gave up 5 bases; unmatched junction bases: 6. CDR3 length: 14 amino acids. Per germline, CDR1 SGHTA and CDR2 FQGNSA. Investigators sought sequencing depths of between 1 in 200,000 and 1 in 1 million T cells. Clones were sequenced by immunoSEQ multiplex PCR, and TCRdb holds only the in-frame ones, with some missing. The sample includes 200,000 or so clones, roughly three quarters of them seen just once. The TCR sequence derives from a human donor with chronic lymphocytic leukemia. The chain employs TRBV7-2 and TRBJ1-5, with TRBD1 identical over 7 bases. The sequences come from PBMCs, collected after 12 months of ibrutinib treatment. The CDR3 region is CASSLRDRHQPQHF. DNA for the CDR3: TGTGCCAGCAGCCTCCGGGACAGACATCAGCCCCAGCATTTT.